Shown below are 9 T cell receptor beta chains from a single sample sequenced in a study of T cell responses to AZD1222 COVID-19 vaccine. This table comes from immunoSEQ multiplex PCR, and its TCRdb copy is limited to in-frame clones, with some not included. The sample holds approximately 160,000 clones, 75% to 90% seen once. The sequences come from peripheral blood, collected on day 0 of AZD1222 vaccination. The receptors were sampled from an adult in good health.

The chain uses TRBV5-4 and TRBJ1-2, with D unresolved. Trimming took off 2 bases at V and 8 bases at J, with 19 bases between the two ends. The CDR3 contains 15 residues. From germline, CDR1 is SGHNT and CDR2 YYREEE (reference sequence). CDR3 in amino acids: CASSFERTVGSGYTF. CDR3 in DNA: TGTGCCAGCAGCTTCGAGAGGACCGTCGGTTCAGGCTACACCTTC.

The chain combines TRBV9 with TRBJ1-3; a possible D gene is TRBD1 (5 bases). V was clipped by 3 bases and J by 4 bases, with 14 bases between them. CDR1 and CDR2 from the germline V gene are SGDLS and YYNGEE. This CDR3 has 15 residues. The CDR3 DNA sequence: TGTGCCAGCAGCGCGGGGGTCCCCCCGGGAAACACCATATATTTT. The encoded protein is CASSAGVPPGNTIYF.

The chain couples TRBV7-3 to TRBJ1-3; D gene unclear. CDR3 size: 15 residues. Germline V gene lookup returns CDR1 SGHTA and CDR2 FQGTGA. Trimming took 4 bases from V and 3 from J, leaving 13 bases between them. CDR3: CASSSYAGDGNTIYF. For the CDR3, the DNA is TGTGCCAGCAGCTCCTATGCTGGGGATGGAAACACCATATATTTT.

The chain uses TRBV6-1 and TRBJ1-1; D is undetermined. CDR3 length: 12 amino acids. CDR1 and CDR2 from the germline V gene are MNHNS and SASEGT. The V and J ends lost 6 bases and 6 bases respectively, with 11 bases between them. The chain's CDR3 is CASRSGGPEAFF. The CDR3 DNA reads TGTGCCAGCAGAAGCGGAGGGCCTGAAGCTTTCTTT.

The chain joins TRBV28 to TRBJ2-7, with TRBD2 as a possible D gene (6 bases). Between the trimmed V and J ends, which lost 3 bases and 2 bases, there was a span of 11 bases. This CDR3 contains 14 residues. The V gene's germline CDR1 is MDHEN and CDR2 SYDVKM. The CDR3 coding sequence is TGTGCCAGCAGTTTTGCGGGACTTACCTACGAGCAGTACTTC. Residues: CASSFAGLTYEQYF.

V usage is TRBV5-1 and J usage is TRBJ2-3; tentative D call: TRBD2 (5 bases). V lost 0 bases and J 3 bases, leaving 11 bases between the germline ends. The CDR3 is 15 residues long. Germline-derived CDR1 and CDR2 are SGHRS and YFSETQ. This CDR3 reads CASSLGPGRTDTQYF. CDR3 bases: TGCGCCAGCAGCTTGGGGCCGGGAAGAACAGATACGCAGTATTTT.

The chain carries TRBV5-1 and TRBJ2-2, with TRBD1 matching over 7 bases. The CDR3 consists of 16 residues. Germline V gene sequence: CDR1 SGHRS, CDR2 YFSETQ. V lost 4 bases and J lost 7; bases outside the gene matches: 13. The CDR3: CASSGGQILGVGELFF. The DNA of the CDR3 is TGCGCCAGCAGCGGGGGACAGATCCTAGGGGTCGGGGAGCTGTTTTTT.

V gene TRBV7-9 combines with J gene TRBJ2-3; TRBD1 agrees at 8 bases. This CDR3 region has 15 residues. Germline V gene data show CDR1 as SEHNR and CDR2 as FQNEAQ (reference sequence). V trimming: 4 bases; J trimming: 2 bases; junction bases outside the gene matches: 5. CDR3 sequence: CASSSGTGHTDTQYF. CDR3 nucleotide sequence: TGTGCCAGCAGCTCTGGGACAGGACACACAGATACGCAGTATTTT.

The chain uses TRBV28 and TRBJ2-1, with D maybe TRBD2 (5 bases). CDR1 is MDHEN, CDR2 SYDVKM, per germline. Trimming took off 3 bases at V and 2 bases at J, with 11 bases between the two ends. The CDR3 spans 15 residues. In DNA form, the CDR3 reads TGTGCCAGCAGTTTCTCAGCGGTGCCCTACAATGAGCAGTTCTTC. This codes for CASSFSAVPYNEQFF.